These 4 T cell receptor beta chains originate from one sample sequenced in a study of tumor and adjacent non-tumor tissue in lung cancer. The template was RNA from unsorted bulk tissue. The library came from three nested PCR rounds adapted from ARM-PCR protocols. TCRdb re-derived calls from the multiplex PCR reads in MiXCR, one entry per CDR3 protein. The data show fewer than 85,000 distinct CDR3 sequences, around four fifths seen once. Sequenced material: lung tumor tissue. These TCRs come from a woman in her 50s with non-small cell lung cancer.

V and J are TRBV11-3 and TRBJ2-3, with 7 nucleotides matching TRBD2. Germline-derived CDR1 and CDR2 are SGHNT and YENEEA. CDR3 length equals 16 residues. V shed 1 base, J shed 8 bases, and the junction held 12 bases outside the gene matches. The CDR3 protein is CASSLGWRESAATQYF. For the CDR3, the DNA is TGTGCCAGCAGCTTAGGGTGGCGGGAGAGTGCAGCTACGCAGTATTTT.

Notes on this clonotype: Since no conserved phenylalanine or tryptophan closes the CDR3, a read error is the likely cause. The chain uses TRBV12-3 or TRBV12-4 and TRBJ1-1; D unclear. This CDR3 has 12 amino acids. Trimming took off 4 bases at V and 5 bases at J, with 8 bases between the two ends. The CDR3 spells CASSWHWTEAFS. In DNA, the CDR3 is TGTGCCAGCAGTTGGCATTGGACTGAAGCTTTCTCT.

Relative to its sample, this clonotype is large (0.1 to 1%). The chain's CDR3 is CASSLVQFF. In DNA form, the CDR3 reads TGTGCCAGCAGCTTAGTCCAGTTCTTC. This chain joins TRBV11-3 and TRBJ2-1; D is unresolved. Trimming left V 1 base short and J 13 bases short, with 2 bases between. The CDR3 spans 9 residues. CDR1 and CDR2 (germline): SGHNT, YENEEA.

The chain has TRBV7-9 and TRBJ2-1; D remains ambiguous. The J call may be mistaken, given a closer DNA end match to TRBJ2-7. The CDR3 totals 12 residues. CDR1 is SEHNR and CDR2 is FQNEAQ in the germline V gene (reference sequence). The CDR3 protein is CASGYSGNEQYF. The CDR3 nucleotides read TGTGCCAGCGGCTATAGTGGGAATGAGCAGTACTTC.